One and the same sample provided the 14 T cell receptor beta chains below, sequenced in a study of Ad26.COV2.S vaccination and SARS-CoV-2 variants (dated by TCRdb to 2020 to 2023). Libraries were built with the immunoSEQ multiplex PCR assay. TCRdb mirrors the immuneACCESS table, restricted to in-frame sequences. Some clones are absent from its copies; in checked studies, under half trace to an unresolved V gene, and the reason for the others is unknown. The sample table shows 300,000 to 500,000 clones, and 88% are seen once. 3.5% of the sample is taken by the ten largest. The sample's treatment or condition, from its label and the paper: about 20 received Ad26.COV2.S at low or high dose, single or two shots; five or six received placebo; per-sample allocation not given. Repertoires of vaccine and placebo recipients were sequenced from samples taken on day 63 after the first injection. Here the sequenced sample was peripheral blood, taken in a trial of Ad26.COV2.S vaccine versus placebo. These receptors came from a person between 18 and 59 years old who received the Ad26.COV2.S COVID-19 vaccine or a placebo.

The chain couples TRBV5-4 to TRBJ2-3, with D possibly being TRBD2 (5 bases). Looked up from germline, CDR1 is SGHNT and CDR2 is YYREEE (reference sequence). Trimming shortened V by 5 bases and J by 1 base, and 14 bases separated the two germline ends. The CDR3 totals 15 residues. CDR3 DNA: TGTGCCAGCAGTCCGGGCGGGCGCCGCACAGATACGCAGTATTTT. Residues: CASSPGGRRTDTQYF.

This chain connects TRBV7-9 to TRBJ2-7; D gene uncertain. Trimming shortened V by 1 base and J by 2 bases, and 9 bases separated the two germline ends. The CDR3 is 14 amino acids. Germline assignment: CDR1 SEHNR and CDR2 FQNEAQ (reference sequence). The CDR3 DNA reads as TGTGCCAGCAGCTTAGAGATACTTCCCTACGAGCAGTACTTC. Its translation is CASSLEILPYEQYF.

The CDR3 sequence is CASSMPRGQFDYGYTF. Written as DNA, the CDR3 is TGTGCCAGTAGTATGCCCCGCGGACAGTTTGACTATGGCTACACCTTC. The chain employs TRBV19 and TRBJ1-2; tentatively, D is TRBD1 (6 bases). V was shortened by 3 bases and J by 3 bases, with 17 bases between the two germline ends. CDR1 LNHDA and CDR2 SQIVND come from the germline V gene (reference sequence). The CDR3 extends over 16 amino acids.

J is TRBJ2-1 and V is TRBV7-9, with D perhaps being TRBD1 or TRBD2 (6 bases each). V lost 2 bases and J lost 6, with 14 bases in between. This CDR3 contains 15 residues. The germline V gene has CDR1 SEHNR and CDR2 FQNEAQ (reference sequence). CDR3: CASSLFGGPGNEQFF. DNA of the CDR3: TGTGCCAGCAGCTTATTTGGGGGGCCGGGCAATGAGCAGTTCTTC.

The chain combines TRBV19 with TRBJ1-1, with D uncertain. Trimming stripped 1 base from V and 7 bases from J, with 10 bases between. CDR3 length: 13 residues. Germline CDR1 LNHDA, CDR2 SQIVND (reference sequence). The CDR3 DNA sequence: TGTGCCAGTAGTATAGGGGCAGATCTTGAAGCTTTCTTT. It translates to CASSIGADLEAFF.

The CDR3 reads CASSQDLGTGTQETQYF. The CDR3 bases are TGTGCCAGCAGCCAAGACTTGGGGACAGGGACGCAAGAGACCCAGTACTTC. The rearrangement joins TRBV14 to TRBJ2-5; 9 bases line up with TRBD1. Germline V lookup: CDR1 SGHDN, CDR2 FVKESK. CDR3 length equals 17 residues. Trimming took 0 bases from V and 2 from J; bases not matched to a gene: 7.

This chain joins TRBV18 and TRBJ1-1; D is unclear. CDR3 length: 14 residues. Germline CDR1 KGHSH, CDR2 LQKENI. Trimming left V 1 base short and J 3 bases short, with 9 bases between. The CDR3 nucleotides are TGTGCCAGCTCACCACGGCAGCCGGACACTGAAGCTTTCTTT. Translation gives CASSPRQPDTEAFF.

In its sample, this clone was seen once. The rearrangement links TRBV3-1 (or the pseudogene TRBV3-2) to TRBJ2-2; no firm D call. There are 14 residues in the CDR3. From germline, CDR1 is LGHDT and CDR2 YNNKEL (reference sequence). With 7 bases removed from V and 6 bases from J, the gap between germline ends came to 15 bases. The CDR3 coding sequence is TGTGCCAGCACCTCAGCGTCAGTAGCCGGGGAGCTGTTTTTT. This codes for CASTSASVAGELFF.

The chain recombines TRBV12-3 or TRBV12-4 with TRBJ1-5; D is unclear. Trimming shortened V by 0 bases and J by 8 bases, and 8 bases separated the two germline ends. The CDR3 sequence is 13 residues long. CDR3 loop: CASSLAPQKPQHF. CDR3 in DNA: TGTGCCAGCAGTTTAGCCCCTCAGAAGCCCCAGCATTTT.

This clone appeared a few times. This chain joins TRBV9 and TRBJ1-6; D is unresolved. The CDR3 runs to 14 residues. Germline-derived CDR1 and CDR2 are SGDLS and YYNGEE. V gave up 4 bases and J gave up 10 bases, with 15 bases separating them. The CDR3 is CASSQMSSGSPLHF. The CDR3 DNA follows: TGTGCCAGCAGCCAGATGAGCTCAGGCTCACCCCTCCACTTT.

The table lists this clone with a few counts. The genes are TRBV6-6 and TRBJ1-2, with D maybe TRBD1 (6 bases). Trimming pared 0 bases from V and 6 bases from J, leaving 11 bases between. There are 14 residues in the CDR3. Germline CDR1 is MNHNY and CDR2 is SVGAGI (reference sequence). CDR3: CASSYSSGGNGYTF. The CDR3 DNA reads TGTGCCAGCAGTTACTCGAGCGGGGGCAATGGCTACACCTTC.

The V gene is TRBV19, the J gene TRBJ1-5; D perhaps matches TRBD1 (5 bases). The V end lost 10 bases, the J end lost 3 bases, and 10 bases lay between the germline ends. CDR3 length equals 12 residues. Per the germline V gene, CDR1 is LNHDA and CDR2 is SQIVND (reference sequence). In DNA form, the CDR3 reads TGTGCCACCCAACAGGTCAATCAGCCCCAGCATTTT. It specifies CATQQVNQPQHF. The full variable domain, in which reference TRBV19 and TRBJ1-5 provide the parts outside the CDR3, is DGGITQSPKYLFRKEGQNVTLSCEQNLNHDAMYWYRQDPGQGLRLIYYSQIVNDFQKGDIAEGYSVSREKKESFPLTVTSAQKNPTAFYLCATQQVNQPQHFGDGTRLSIL.

The rearrangement uses TRBV19 and TRBJ2-1; 9 nucleotides agree with TRBD1. After removal of 4 bases from V and 3 bases from J, the junction contained 4 bases not matched to a gene. The CDR3 is 15 amino acids. Germline V gene lookup returns CDR1 LNHDA and CDR2 SQIVND (reference sequence). This CDR3 reads CASSNPGQGYNEQFF. The CDR3, as DNA: TGTGCCAGTAGTAACCCGGGACAGGGCTACAATGAGCAGTTCTTC.

J is TRBJ2-3 and V is TRBV18; no clear D. The CDR3 runs to 11 residues. The germline gives CDR1 KGHSH, CDR2 LQKENI. Trimming stripped 6 bases from V and 2 bases from J, with 3 bases between. CDR3 DNA: TGTGCCAGCTCTCACACAGATACGCAGTATTTT. This codes for CASSHTDTQYF.